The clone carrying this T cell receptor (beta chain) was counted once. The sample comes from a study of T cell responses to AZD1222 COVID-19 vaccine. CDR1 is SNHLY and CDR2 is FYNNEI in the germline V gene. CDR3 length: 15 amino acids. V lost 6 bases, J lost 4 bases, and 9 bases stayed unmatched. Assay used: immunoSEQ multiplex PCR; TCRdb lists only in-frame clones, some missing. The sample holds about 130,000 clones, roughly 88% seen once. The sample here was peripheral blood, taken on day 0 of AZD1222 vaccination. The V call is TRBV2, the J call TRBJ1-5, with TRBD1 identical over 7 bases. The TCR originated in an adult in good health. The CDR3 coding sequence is TGTGCCAGCAGCAAGACAGGGTTTCTTAATCAGCCCCAGCATTTT. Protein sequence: CASSKTGFLNQPQHF.